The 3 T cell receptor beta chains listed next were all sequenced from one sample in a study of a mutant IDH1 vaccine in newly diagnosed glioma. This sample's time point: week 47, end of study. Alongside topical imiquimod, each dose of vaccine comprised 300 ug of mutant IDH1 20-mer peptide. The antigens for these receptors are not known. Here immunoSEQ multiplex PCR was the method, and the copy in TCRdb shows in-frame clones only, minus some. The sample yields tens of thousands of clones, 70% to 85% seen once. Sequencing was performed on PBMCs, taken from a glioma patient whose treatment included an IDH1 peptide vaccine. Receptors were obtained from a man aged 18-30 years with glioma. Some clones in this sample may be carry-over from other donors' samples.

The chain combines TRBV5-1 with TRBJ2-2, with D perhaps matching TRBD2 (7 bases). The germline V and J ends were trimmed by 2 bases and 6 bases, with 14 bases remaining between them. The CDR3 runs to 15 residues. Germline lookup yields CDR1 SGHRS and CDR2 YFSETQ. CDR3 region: CASSFRGGEAGELFF. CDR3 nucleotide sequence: TGCGCCAGCAGCTTCCGAGGGGGGGAGGCCGGGGAGCTGTTTTTT.

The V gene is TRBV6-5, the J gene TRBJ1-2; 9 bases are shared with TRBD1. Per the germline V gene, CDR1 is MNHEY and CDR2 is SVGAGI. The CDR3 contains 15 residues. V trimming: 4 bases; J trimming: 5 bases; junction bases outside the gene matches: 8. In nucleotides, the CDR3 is TGTGCCAGCAGTTCTCCCGACAGGGGGAGGTATGGCTACACCTTC. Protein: CASSSPDRGRYGYTF.

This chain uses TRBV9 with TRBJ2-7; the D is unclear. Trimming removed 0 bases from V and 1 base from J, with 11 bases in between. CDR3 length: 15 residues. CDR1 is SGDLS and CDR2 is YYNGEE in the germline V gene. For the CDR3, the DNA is TGTGCCAGCAGCGTAGAGAGACTCCTATCCTACGAGCAGTACTTC. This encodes CASSVERLLSYEQYF.